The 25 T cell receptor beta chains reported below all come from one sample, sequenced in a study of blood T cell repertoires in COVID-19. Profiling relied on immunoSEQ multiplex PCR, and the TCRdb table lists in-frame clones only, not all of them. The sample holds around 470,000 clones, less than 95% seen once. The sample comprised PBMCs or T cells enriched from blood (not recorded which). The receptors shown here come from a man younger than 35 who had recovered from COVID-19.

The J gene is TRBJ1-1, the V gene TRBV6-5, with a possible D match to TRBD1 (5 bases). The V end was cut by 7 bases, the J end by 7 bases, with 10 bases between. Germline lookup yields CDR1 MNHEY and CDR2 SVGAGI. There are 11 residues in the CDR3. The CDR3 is CASTRASEAFF. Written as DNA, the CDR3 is TGTGCCAGCACCAGGGCCAGTGAAGCTTTCTTT.

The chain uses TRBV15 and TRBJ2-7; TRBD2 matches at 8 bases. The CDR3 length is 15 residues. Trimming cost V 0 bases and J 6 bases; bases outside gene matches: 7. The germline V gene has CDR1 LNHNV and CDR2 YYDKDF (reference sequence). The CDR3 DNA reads TGTGCCACCAGCAGAGACCTATCAGCGGGGGTCGAGCAGTACTTC. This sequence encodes CATSRDLSAGVEQYF.

CDR3 DNA sequence: TGTGCCAGCAGCTTGGGAACAGGGGGCCGTCGTTTTTCACCCCTCCACTTT. It specifies CASSLGTGGRRFSPLHF. The chain combines TRBV5-4 with TRBJ1-6, with 9 bases fitting TRBD1. The germline V gene encodes CDR1 SGHNT and CDR2 YYREEE (reference sequence). V dropped 0 bases and J dropped 9; count of bases not matched to a gene: 10. This CDR3 is 17 amino acids long.

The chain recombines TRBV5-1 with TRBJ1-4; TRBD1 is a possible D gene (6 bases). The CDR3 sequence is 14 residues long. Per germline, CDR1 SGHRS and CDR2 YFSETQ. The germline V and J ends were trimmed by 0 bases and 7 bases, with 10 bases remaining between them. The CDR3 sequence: CASSLGGLGEKLFF. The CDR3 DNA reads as TGCGCCAGCAGCTTGGGGGGGCTTGGTGAAAAACTGTTTTTT.

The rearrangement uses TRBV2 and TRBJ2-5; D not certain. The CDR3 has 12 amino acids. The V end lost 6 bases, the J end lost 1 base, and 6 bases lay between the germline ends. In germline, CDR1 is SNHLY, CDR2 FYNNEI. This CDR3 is CASSPLQETQYF. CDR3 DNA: TGTGCCAGCAGCCCCCTCCAAGAGACCCAGTACTTC.

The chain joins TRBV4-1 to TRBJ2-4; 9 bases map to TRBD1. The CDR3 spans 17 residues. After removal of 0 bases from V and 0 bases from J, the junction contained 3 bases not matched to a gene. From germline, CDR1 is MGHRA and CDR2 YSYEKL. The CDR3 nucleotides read TGCGCCAGCAGCCAAGAAGGACAGGGGAGAGCCAAAAACATTCAGTACTTC. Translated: CASSQEGQGRAKNIQYF.

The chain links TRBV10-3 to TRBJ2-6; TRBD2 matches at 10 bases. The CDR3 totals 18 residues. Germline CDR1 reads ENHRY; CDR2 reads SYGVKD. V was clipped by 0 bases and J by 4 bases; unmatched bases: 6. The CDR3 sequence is CAISESEAGGSGANVLTF. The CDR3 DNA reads TGTGCCATCAGTGAGTCCGAAGCGGGGGGGTCCGGGGCCAACGTCCTGACTTTC.

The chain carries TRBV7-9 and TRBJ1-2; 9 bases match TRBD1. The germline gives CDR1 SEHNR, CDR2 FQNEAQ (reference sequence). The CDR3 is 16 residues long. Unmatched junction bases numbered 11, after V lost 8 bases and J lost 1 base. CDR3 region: CASRAAGQGNNYGYTF. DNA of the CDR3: TGTGCCAGCCGCGCGGCGGGACAGGGTAATAACTATGGCTACACCTTC.

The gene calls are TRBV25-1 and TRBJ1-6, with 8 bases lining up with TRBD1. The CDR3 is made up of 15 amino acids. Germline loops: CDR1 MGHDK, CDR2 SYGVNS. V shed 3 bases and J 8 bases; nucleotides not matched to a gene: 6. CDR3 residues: CASSESTGEHSPLHF. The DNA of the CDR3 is TGTGCCAGCAGTGAGTCGACAGGGGAGCATTCACCCCTCCACTTT.

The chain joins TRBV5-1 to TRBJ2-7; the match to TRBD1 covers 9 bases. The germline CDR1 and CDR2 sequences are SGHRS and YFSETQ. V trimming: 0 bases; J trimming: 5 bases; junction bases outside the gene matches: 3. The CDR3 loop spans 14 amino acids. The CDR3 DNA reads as TGCGCCAGCAGCTTGGGGGACAGGGACCACGAGCAGTACTTC. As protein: CASSLGDRDHEQYF.

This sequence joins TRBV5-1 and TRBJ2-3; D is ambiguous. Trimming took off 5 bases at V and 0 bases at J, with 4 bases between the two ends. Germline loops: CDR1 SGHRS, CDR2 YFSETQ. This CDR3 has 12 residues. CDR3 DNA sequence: TGCGCCAGCAGAGCTAGCACAGATACGCAGTATTTT. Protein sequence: CASRASTDTQYF.

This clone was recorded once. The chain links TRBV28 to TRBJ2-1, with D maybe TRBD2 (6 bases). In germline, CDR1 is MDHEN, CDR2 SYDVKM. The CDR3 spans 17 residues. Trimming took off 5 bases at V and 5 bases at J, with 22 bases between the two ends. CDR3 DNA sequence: TGTGCCAGCAGTGTAGGGGTTCGGGGACTCTACGACAATGAGCAGTTCTTC. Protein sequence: CASSVGVRGLYDNEQFF.

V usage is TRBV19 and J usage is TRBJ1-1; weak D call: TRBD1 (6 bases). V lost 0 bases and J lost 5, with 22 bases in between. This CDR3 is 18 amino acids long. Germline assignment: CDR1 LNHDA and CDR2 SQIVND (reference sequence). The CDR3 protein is CASSIEVAQGRSETEAFF. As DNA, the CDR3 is TGTGCCAGTAGTATAGAAGTAGCGCAGGGGCGAAGTGAAACTGAAGCTTTCTTT.

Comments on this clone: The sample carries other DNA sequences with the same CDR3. CDR3 loop: CASRRQANTEAFF. The DNA of the CDR3 is TGCGCCAGTAGAAGACAGGCAAACACTGAAGCTTTCTTT. The rearrangement links TRBV5-1 to TRBJ1-1; TRBD1 might be the D (6 bases). Trimming took 8 bases from V and 2 from J, leaving 13 bases between them. Germline values: CDR1 SGHRS, CDR2 YFSETQ. The CDR3 length is 13 residues. Using reference TRBV5-1 and TRBJ1-1 for the parts outside the CDR3, the full variable domain is KAGVTQTPRYLIKTRGQQVTLSCSPISGHRSVSWYQQTPGQGLQFLFEYFSETQRNKGNFPGRFSGRQFSNSRSEMNVSTLELGDSALYLCASRRQANTEAFFGQGTRLTVV.

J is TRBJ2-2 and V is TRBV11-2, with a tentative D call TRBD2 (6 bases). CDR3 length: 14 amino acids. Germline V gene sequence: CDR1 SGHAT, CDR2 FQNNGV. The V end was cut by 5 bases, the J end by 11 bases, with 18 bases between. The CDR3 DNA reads TGTGCCAGCAGCCATGGGGGGAAGGGTCGCGAGCTGTTTTTT. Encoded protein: CASSHGGKGRELFF.

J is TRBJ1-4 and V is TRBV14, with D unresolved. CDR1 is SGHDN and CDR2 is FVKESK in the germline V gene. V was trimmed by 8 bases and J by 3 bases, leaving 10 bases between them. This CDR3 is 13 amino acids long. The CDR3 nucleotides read TGTGCCAGCTCCCGGTCGGCTAATGAAAAACTGTTTTTT. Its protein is CASSRSANEKLFF.

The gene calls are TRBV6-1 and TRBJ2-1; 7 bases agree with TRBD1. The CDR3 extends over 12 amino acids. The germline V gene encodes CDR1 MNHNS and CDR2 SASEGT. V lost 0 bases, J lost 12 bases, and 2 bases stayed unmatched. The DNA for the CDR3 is TGTGCCAGCAGTGAAGCAAGACAGGGGCAGTTCTTC. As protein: CASSEARQGQFF.

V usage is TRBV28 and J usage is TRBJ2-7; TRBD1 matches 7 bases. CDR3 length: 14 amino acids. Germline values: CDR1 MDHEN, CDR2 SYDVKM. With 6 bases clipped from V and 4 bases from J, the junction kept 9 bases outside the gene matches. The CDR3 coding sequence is TGTGCCAGCAGACCGGGACAGACGAAATACGAGCAGTACTTC. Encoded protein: CASRPGQTKYEQYF.

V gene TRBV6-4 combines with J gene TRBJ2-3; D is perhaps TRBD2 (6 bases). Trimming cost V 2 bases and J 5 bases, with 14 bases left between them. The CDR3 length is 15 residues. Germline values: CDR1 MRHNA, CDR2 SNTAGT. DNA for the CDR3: TGTGCCAGCAGTGACGTCGGGAGAGTCGGAGATACGCAGTATTTT. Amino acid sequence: CASSDVGRVGDTQYF.

DNA for the CDR3: TGTGCCAGCAGCTTGTCAATGGCGGGGGAAGATTCACCCCTCCACTTT. Translation gives CASSLSMAGEDSPLHF. This sequence joins TRBV5-4 and TRBJ1-6, with a tentative D call TRBD1 (5 bases). The germline V gene encodes CDR1 SGHNT and CDR2 YYREEE (reference sequence). The V and J ends lost 1 base and 8 bases respectively, with 16 bases between them. The CDR3 has 16 amino acids. The full variable domain, in which reference TRBV5-4 and TRBJ1-6 provide the parts outside the CDR3, is ETGVTQSPTHLIKTRGQQVTLRCSSQSGHNTVSWYQQALGQGPQFIFQYYREEENGRGNFPPRFSGLQFPNYSSELNVNALELDDSALYLCASSLSMAGEDSPLHFGNGTRLTVT.

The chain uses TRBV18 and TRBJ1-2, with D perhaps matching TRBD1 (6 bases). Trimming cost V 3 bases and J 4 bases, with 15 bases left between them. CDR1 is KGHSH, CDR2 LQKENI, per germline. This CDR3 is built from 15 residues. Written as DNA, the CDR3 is TGTGCCAGCTCACCGGGGGCAGGGGCTGGCTATGGCTACACCTTC. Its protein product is CASSPGAGAGYGYTF.

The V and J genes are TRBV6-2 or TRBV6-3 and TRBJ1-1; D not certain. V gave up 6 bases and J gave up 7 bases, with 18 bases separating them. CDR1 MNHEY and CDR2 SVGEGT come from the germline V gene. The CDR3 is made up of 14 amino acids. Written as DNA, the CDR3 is TGTGCCAGCAGCCCTCAGGCAAGATATGGTGAAGCTTTCTTT. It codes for CASSPQARYGEAFF.

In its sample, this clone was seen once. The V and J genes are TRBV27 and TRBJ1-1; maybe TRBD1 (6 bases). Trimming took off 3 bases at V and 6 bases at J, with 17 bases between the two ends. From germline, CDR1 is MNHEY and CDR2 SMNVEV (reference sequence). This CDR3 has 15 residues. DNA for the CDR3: TGTGCCAGCAGTTTTGGTACAGGGCTGAGCGCTGAAGCTTTCTTT. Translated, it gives CASSFGTGLSAEAFF.

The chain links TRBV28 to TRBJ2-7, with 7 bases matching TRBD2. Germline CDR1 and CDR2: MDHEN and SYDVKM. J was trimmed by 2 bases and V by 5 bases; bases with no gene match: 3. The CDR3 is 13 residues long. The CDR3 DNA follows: TGTGCCAGCAGTGCGGGGGACGCCTACGAGCAGTACTTC. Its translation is CASSAGDAYEQYF.

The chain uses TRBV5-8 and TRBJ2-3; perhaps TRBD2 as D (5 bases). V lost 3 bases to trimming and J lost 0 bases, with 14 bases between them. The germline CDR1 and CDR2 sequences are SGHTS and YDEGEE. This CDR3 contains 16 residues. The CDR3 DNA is TGTGCCAGCAGCTCACTAGGCGGAACTAGCACAGATACGCAGTATTTT. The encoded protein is CASSSLGGTSTDTQYF.